One and the same sample provided the 28 T cell receptor beta chains below, sequenced in a study of blood T cell repertoires in COVID-19. Sequencing was performed with immunoSEQ multiplex PCR; in TCRdb, only in-frame clones are kept and a portion is missing. The sample has about 80,000 clones; 90% are singletons. Specimen: peripheral blood. The receptors here all came from a woman of 80 years or more with active or convalescent COVID-19.

This clone was picked up one time. The chain combines TRBV5-1 with TRBJ2-5; 7 positions match TRBD2. With 0 bases clipped from V and 7 bases from J, the junction kept 6 bases outside the gene matches. This CDR3 contains 14 residues. CDR1 SGHRS and CDR2 YFSETQ come from the germline V gene. The CDR3 DNA follows: TGCGCCAGCAGCTTGGAGGCGGGAGCGGGGACCCAGTACTTC. As protein: CASSLEAGAGTQYF. Supplemented by reference TRBV5-1 and TRBJ2-5, the full variable domain reads KAGVTQTPRYLIKTRGQQVTLSCSPISGHRSVSWYQQTPGQGLQFLFEYFSETQRNKGNFPGRFSGRQFSNSRSEMNVSTLELGDSALYLCASSLEAGAGTQYFGPGTRLLVL.

V is TRBV28 and J is TRBJ1-4; perhaps TRBD1 as D (5 bases). Germline V gives CDR1 MDHEN, CDR2 SYDVKM. This CDR3 is built from 15 residues. Trimming stripped 4 bases from V and 3 bases from J, with 12 bases between. As DNA, the CDR3 is TGTGCCAGCAGTTATACCGCGGGGGCTAATGAAAAACTGTTTTTT. This encodes CASSYTAGANEKLFF. The complete variable domain, with remaining parts taken from reference TRBV28 and TRBJ1-4, reads DVKVTQSSRYLVKRTGEKVFLECVQDMDHENMFWYRQDPGLGLRLIYFSYDVKMKEKGDIPEGYSVSREKKERFSLILESASTNQTSMYLCASSYTAGANEKLFFGSGTQLSVL.

This clone has just one count. The V call is TRBV3-1 (or the pseudogene TRBV3-2), the J call TRBJ1-1; no reliable D call. Germline V lookup: CDR1 LGHDT, CDR2 YNNKEL (reference sequence). CDR3 length: 13 amino acids. Trimming cost V 4 bases and J 5 bases, with 11 bases left between them. In DNA form, the CDR3 reads TGTGCCAGCAGCCTGAGGGAGAAAACTGAAGCTTTCTTT. Encoded protein: CASSLREKTEAFF.

The rearrangement joins TRBV10-1 to TRBJ1-1; 8 bases fit TRBD1. Germline V gene lookup returns CDR1 WNHNN and CDR2 SYGVQD (reference sequence). There are 14 residues in the CDR3. Trimming removed 5 bases from V and 0 bases from J; junction bases left unmatched: 2. The CDR3: CASSRTGMNTEAFF. DNA for the CDR3: TGCGCCAGCAGTCGGACAGGGATGAACACTGAAGCTTTCTTT.

This clone was seen more than once but under ten times. As DNA, the CDR3 is TGTGCCAGCAGTTTATTATTAGCTCCCTACGAGCAGTACTTC. Translating gives CASSLLLAPYEQYF. The rearrangement joins TRBV28 to TRBJ2-7; D gene ambiguous. The germline V gene has CDR1 MDHEN and CDR2 SYDVKM. The CDR3 totals 14 residues. V lost 1 base, J lost 2 bases, and 9 bases lay in between.

J is TRBJ2-2 and V is TRBV7-2; 12 nucleotides match TRBD2. CDR1 SGHTA and CDR2 FQGNSA come from the germline V gene. The V segment lost 1 base and the J segment 2 bases; nucleotides outside the gene matches: 5. The CDR3 is 18 residues long. In nucleotides, the CDR3 is TGTGCCAGCAGCTTAGTTTCTAGCGGGAGGGGCAACACCGGGGAGCTGTTTTTT. Protein: CASSLVSSGRGNTGELFF. The full variable domain, its missing parts supplied by reference TRBV7-2 and TRBJ2-2, is GAGVSQSPSNKVTEKGKDVELRCDPISGHTALYWYRQSLGQGLEFLIYFQGNSAPDKSGLPSDRFSAERTGGSVSTLTIQRTQQEDSAVYLCASSLVSSGRGNTGELFFGEGSRLTVL.

The rearrangement joins TRBV27 to TRBJ2-7; TRBD2 matches at 9 bases. The germline V gene has CDR1 MNHEY and CDR2 SMNVEV (reference sequence). V shed 3 bases and J 7 bases; nucleotides not matched to a gene: 10. This CDR3 spans 15 amino acids. CDR3 in amino acids: CASSFLSSGTSEQYF. The CDR3 DNA follows: TGTGCCAGCAGTTTTTTGTCTAGCGGGACGTCGGAGCAGTACTTC.

The chain recombines TRBV6-1 with TRBJ1-3, with D perhaps matching TRBD1 (6 bases). Germline V gives CDR1 MNHNS, CDR2 SASEGT. The CDR3 consists of 14 residues. V lost 2 bases, J lost 4 bases, and 9 bases lay in between. CDR3 in amino acids: CASSERGIGNTIYF. In nucleotides, the CDR3 is TGTGCCAGCAGTGAAAGGGGGATAGGAAACACCATATATTTT.

The genes are TRBV28 and TRBJ2-1; TRBD2 agrees at 11 bases. V lost 2 bases and J lost 9; bases outside the gene matches: 6. Germline V CDR1 and CDR2: MDHEN, SYDVKM. The CDR3 runs to 15 residues. The CDR3 DNA reads as TGTGCCAGCAGTTTAAGGGTAGCGGGAGGGGGTGAGCAGTTCTTC. Encoded protein: CASSLRVAGGGEQFF. The full variable domain, in which reference TRBV28 and TRBJ2-1 provide the parts outside the CDR3, is DVKVTQSSRYLVKRTGEKVFLECVQDMDHENMFWYRQDPGLGLRLIYFSYDVKMKEKGDIPEGYSVSREKKERFSLILESASTNQTSMYLCASSLRVAGGGEQFFGPGTRLTVL.

This chain joins TRBV7-2 and TRBJ2-1; 10 bases agree with TRBD2. The CDR3 extends over 18 amino acids. The trim removed 4 bases at V and 8 bases at J, leaving 17 bases unmatched. Germline V gene data show CDR1 as SGHTA and CDR2 as FQGNSA. As DNA, the CDR3 is TGTGCCAGCAGCTCCCCCACGGGTAGCGGGAGGAAACGGTATGAGCAGTTCTTC. This sequence encodes CASSSPTGSGRKRYEQFF.

The chain couples TRBV24-1 to TRBJ1-4; the match to TRBD1 covers 11 bases. Trimming at V came to 3 bases and at J to 10 bases, leaving 6 bases not matched to a gene. The CDR3 covers 15 residues. Germline lookup yields CDR1 KGHDR and CDR2 SFDVKD. Here the CDR3 DNA reads TGTGCCACCAGTGATCGGACAGGGGGCAGTGGAAAACTGTTTTTT. It specifies CATSDRTGGSGKLFF.

The chain recombines TRBV19 with TRBJ2-7; TRBD1 is a possible D gene (5 bases). Between the trimmed V and J ends, which lost 4 bases and 0 bases, there was a span of 7 bases. Germline-derived CDR1 and CDR2 are LNHDA and SQIVND (reference sequence). This CDR3 is built from 13 residues. The CDR3 DNA follows: TGTGCCAGTAGTAGCAGGGACTCCTACGAGCAGTACTTC. It translates to CASSSRDSYEQYF. Full variable domain (outside the CDR3, taken from reference TRBV19 and TRBJ2-7): DGGITQSPKYLFRKEGQNVTLSCEQNLNHDAMYWYRQDPGQGLRLIYYSQIVNDFQKGDIAEGYSVSREKKESFPLTVTSAQKNPTAFYLCASSSRDSYEQYFGPGTRLTVT.

The V call is TRBV6-5, the J call TRBJ2-5; weak D call: TRBD1 (5 bases). V lost 6 bases to trimming and J lost 5 bases, with 19 bases between them. The CDR3 spans 15 residues. The germline CDR1 and CDR2 sequences are MNHEY and SVGAGI. The chain's CDR3 is CASRMTTVPGETQYF. The CDR3 bases are TGTGCCAGCAGGATGACGACAGTCCCTGGGGAGACCCAGTACTTC.

A single count supports this clone. CDR3 amino acids: CASSLRGLAGIQETQYF. CDR3 nucleotide sequence: TGTGCCAGCAGCTTACGGGGCCTAGCGGGGATACAAGAGACCCAGTACTTC. This rearrangement joins TRBV7-8 to TRBJ2-5; 9 nucleotides align to TRBD2. Trimming removed 2 bases from V and 2 bases from J; junction bases left unmatched: 9. There are 17 residues in the CDR3. From germline, CDR1 is SGHVS and CDR2 FQNEAQ.

This clone is a singleton in its sample. This chain connects TRBV27 to TRBJ1-1; D is possibly TRBD1 (5 bases). CDR1 and CDR2 from the germline V gene are MNHEY and SMNVEV (reference sequence). This CDR3 has 12 amino acids. V lost 8 bases and J 0 bases, leaving 7 bases between the germline ends. The CDR3 DNA sequence: TGTGCCAGCGGGGCCATGAACACTGAAGCTTTCTTT. Translated: CASGAMNTEAFF.

The CDR3 spells CASSQGLGAGISGANVLTF. Written as DNA, the CDR3 is TGCGCCAGCAGCCAAGGATTGGGAGCGGGAATCTCTGGGGCCAACGTCCTGACTTTC. The chain has TRBV4-3 and TRBJ2-6, with 7 bases fitting TRBD2. This CDR3 contains 19 residues. V shed 1 base, J shed 0 bases, and the junction held 9 bases outside the gene matches. CDR1 is LGHNA, CDR2 YSLEER, per germline.

This rearrangement joins TRBV18 to TRBJ1-4, with 7 nucleotides matching TRBD1. Trimming at V came to 2 bases and at J to 6 bases, leaving 6 bases not matched to a gene. There are 15 residues in the CDR3. In germline, CDR1 is KGHSH, CDR2 LQKENI. The CDR3 region is CASSPAQGEHEKLFF. CDR3 sequence (DNA): TGTGCCAGCTCACCAGCGCAGGGGGAGCATGAAAAACTGTTTTTT.

The chain has TRBV11-2 and TRBJ2-3; D is possibly TRBD2 (6 bases). V gave up 2 bases and J gave up 5 bases, with 17 bases separating them. The CDR3 has 16 amino acids. Germline values: CDR1 SGHAT, CDR2 FQNNGV. The CDR3 nucleotides read TGTGCCAGCAGCTTAAGTCTCGGGGGAGCTAGAGATACGCAGTATTTT. Translating gives CASSLSLGGARDTQYF.

This chain uses TRBV12-3 or TRBV12-4 with TRBJ1-1, with D possibly matching TRBD1 (5 bases). This CDR3 spans 13 amino acids. The ends were cut back, 2 bases at V and 6 bases at J, with 10 bases in the middle. The CDR3: CASSLSGRPEAFF. CDR3 sequence (DNA): TGTGCCAGCAGTTTATCAGGGAGGCCTGAAGCTTTCTTT.

The chain links TRBV11-2 to TRBJ2-1, with 7 bases matching TRBD2. The CDR3 sequence is 15 residues long. The trim removed 7 bases at V and 3 bases at J, leaving 9 bases unmatched. Germline V CDR1 and CDR2: SGHAT, FQNNGV. The CDR3 DNA follows: TGTGCCAGCAACCCTCTAGCGGAGAACTACAATGAGCAGTTCTTC. Translating it yields CASNPLAENYNEQFF.

This clone appeared a single time. The genes are TRBV5-5 and TRBJ2-5, with D tentatively TRBD1 (6 bases). Germline CDR1 and CDR2: SGHKS and YYEKEE (reference sequence). V lost 1 base to trimming and J lost 4 bases, with 20 bases between them. The CDR3 length is 17 residues. The CDR3 coding sequence is TGTGCCAGCAGCTTGCGGGAAGAAACAGGGTACGGAGAGACCCAGTACTTC. It specifies CASSLREETGYGETQYF.

The chain joins TRBV7-2 to TRBJ1-2; TRBD1 aligns across 7 bases. V lost 1 base and J lost 8; bases outside the gene matches: 4. This CDR3 comprises 13 residues. Germline assignment: CDR1 SGHTA and CDR2 FQGNSA. The CDR3 coding sequence is TGTGCCAGCAGCTTAGACAGGGGTTACGGCTACACCTTC. This encodes CASSLDRGYGYTF.

The chain has TRBV6-6 and TRBJ2-5; D perhaps matches TRBD1 (5 bases). The CDR3 is 13 amino acids. CDR1 and CDR2 from the germline V gene are MNHNY and SVGAGI (reference sequence). Trimming took 5 bases from V and 1 from J, leaving 8 bases between them. The CDR3: CASSHDSQETQYF. CDR3 sequence (DNA): TGTGCCAGCAGTCATGACAGCCAAGAGACCCAGTACTTC.

The DNA for the CDR3 is TGTGCCAGCAGTCCGGGACGGGGCAGGGGGCTTAATCAGCCCCAGCATTTT. Its protein is CASSPGRGRGLNQPQHF. V and J are TRBV28 and TRBJ1-5, with 8 bases identical to TRBD1. This CDR3 is 17 amino acids long. CDR1 and CDR2 from the germline V gene are MDHEN and SYDVKM. J gave up 4 bases and V 5 bases, and 13 bases lay outside the gene matches.

The chain employs TRBV15 and TRBJ2-7, with D tentatively TRBD2 (5 bases). Germline CDR1 and CDR2: LNHNV and YYDKDF (reference sequence). The V end was cut by 1 base, the J end by 6 bases, with 16 bases between. The CDR3 is 15 amino acids. The CDR3 DNA sequence: TGTGCCACCAGCAGAGGGGGTGGCGGGTTGGGCGAGCAGTACTTC. Translating gives CATSRGGGGLGEQYF.

V gene TRBV10-3 combines with J gene TRBJ1-1, with 11 bases matching TRBD1. This CDR3 region has 15 residues. The V segment lost 8 bases and the J segment 0 bases; nucleotides outside the gene matches: 5. Germline values: CDR1 ENHRY, CDR2 SYGVKD. Here the CDR3 reads CAISRDRGVNTEAFF. As DNA, the CDR3 is TGTGCCATCTCCCGGGACAGGGGGGTGAACACTGAAGCTTTCTTT.

The chain couples TRBV19 to TRBJ2-1; D gene ambiguous. Germline lookup yields CDR1 LNHDA and CDR2 SQIVND (reference sequence). Trimming removed 5 bases at V and 8 bases at J, with 19 bases between. This CDR3 region has 15 residues. This CDR3 is CASSHPMGRSDEQFF. The DNA of the CDR3 is TGTGCCAGTAGTCATCCCATGGGTCGGAGCGATGAGCAGTTCTTC.

V is TRBV5-1 and J is TRBJ1-2, with D hard to call. CDR1 is SGHRS and CDR2 is YFSETQ in the germline V gene. The CDR3 runs to 14 residues. The V gene lost 4 bases and the J gene lost 4 bases, with 14 bases spanning the gap. This CDR3 is CASSPREGTYGYTF. CDR3 coding DNA: TGCGCCAGCAGCCCCCGAGAGGGAACCTATGGCTACACCTTC. Full variable domain (outside the CDR3, taken from reference TRBV5-1 and TRBJ1-2): KAGVTQTPRYLIKTRGQQVTLSCSPISGHRSVSWYQQTPGQGLQFLFEYFSETQRNKGNFPGRFSGRQFSNSRSEMNVSTLELGDSALYLCASSPREGTYGYTFGSGTRLTVV.